This T cell receptor (beta chain) appears in the sequencing data of a study of T cell responses to AZD1222 COVID-19 vaccine. Sequencing used immunoSEQ multiplex PCR; TCRdb keeps in-frame clones, though not all of them. The profile shows about 180,000 clones, about 92% of them singletons. The sequenced sample was peripheral blood, obtained on day 0 of AZD1222 vaccination. The clonotype was recovered from an adult in good health.

DNA of the CDR3: TGTGCCAGCAGCTTAGAAATTTCGGGGCGGAGGGATGGCTACACCTTC. Its protein product is CASSLEISGRRDGYTF. The chain couples TRBV11-2 to TRBJ1-2; D may be TRBD1 (5 bases). The V end was cut by 0 bases, the J end by 6 bases, with 17 bases between. Germline V gives CDR1 SGHAT, CDR2 FQNNGV. There are 16 residues in the CDR3. The variable domain in full, with the rest retrieved from reference TRBV11-2 and TRBJ1-2, is EAGVAQSPRYKIIEKRQSVAFWCNPISGHATLYWYQQILGQGPKLLIQFQNNGVVDDSQLPKDRFSAERLKGVDSTLKIQPAKLEDSAVYLCASSLEISGRRDGYTFGSGTRLTVV.